The clone carrying this T cell receptor beta chain has a handful of counts. Antigen unknown. The data stem from a study of T-cell memory formation after mild COVID-19. TCRdb recomputed calls from the 5' RACE reads with MiXCR, one row per CDR3 protein. The sample includes about 320,000 distinct CDR3 sequences, 14% of them seen just once. V was trimmed by 3 bases and J by 2 bases, leaving 11 bases between them. The CDR3 length is 13 residues. In germline, CDR1 is DFQATT, CDR2 SNEGSKA (reference sequence). Broader study findings: There was no confirmation that second-wave clones peaking on day 37 were SARS-CoV-2 specific.

The receptor was isolated from a young man who had mild COVID-19 (a few samples of this study predate the infection). Cell type and time point are not known. The rearrangement joins TRBV20-1 to TRBJ2-7; possible D gene TRBD1, 6 bases. Sequenced material: PBMCs or a T cell subset sorted from them (not recorded which). The CDR3 bases are TGCAGTGCTAGGACAGGTAAAACCTACGAGCAGTACGTC. Its protein product is CSARTGKTYEQYV.